A single sample is the source of the 23 T cell receptor beta chains below, sequenced in a study of T-cell memory formation after mild COVID-19. TCRdb used MiXCR to reprocess the 5' RACE reads, holding one entry per CDR3 protein. The data contain roughly 150,000 distinct CDR3 sequences, around 13% of them seen just once; the ten biggest clones take up 2.5% to 3.5%. Sequenced material: PBMCs or a T cell subset sorted from them (not recorded which). These receptors were obtained from a man aged 18 to 35 who had mild COVID-19 (a few samples of this study predate the infection). Cell type and time point are not known.

This clonotype was seen a few times. The gene calls are TRBV7-6 and TRBJ2-7; D assignment may be TRBD1 or TRBD2 (5 bases each). V lost 5 bases to trimming and J lost 5 bases, with 22 bases between them. This CDR3 contains 16 residues. Germline CDR1 SGHVS, CDR2 FNYEAQ. The CDR3, as DNA: TGTGCCAGCAGCCTACAAAACGGGGCGAAAGGCGACGAGCAGTACTTC. Translating gives CASSLQNGAKGDEQYF.

The chain has TRBV6-5 and TRBJ1-1; D gene ambiguous. The CDR3 extends over 13 amino acids. The V end was cut by 0 bases, the J end by 8 bases, with 10 bases between. Per germline, CDR1 MNHEY and CDR2 SVGAGI. This chain's CDR3 is CASSYSVTVEAFF. DNA for the CDR3: TGTGCCAGCAGTTACTCGGTCACGGTCGAAGCTTTCTTT.

The chain combines TRBV7-8 with TRBJ2-3; 7 nucleotides align to TRBD1. This CDR3 has 15 residues. Germline assignment: CDR1 SGHVS and CDR2 FQNEAQ. V lost 5 bases and J lost 3; bases outside the gene matches: 8. CDR3 DNA sequence: TGTGCCAGCAGCGACAGGGTTTTCAGGACAGATACGCAGTATTTT. Translating gives CASSDRVFRTDTQYF.

This rearrangement joins TRBV11-1 to TRBJ2-2; the D is unclear. This CDR3 has 13 amino acids. Looked up from germline, CDR1 is SGHAT and CDR2 is FQDESV (reference sequence). Deletions cut 1 base from V and 7 bases from J, with 7 bases between. The CDR3 region is CASSLDLGGELFF. In nucleotides, the CDR3 is TGTGCCAGCAGCTTAGACTTAGGCGGGGAGCTGTTTTTT. Drawing the rest from reference TRBV11-1 and TRBJ2-2, the complete variable domain is EAEVAQSPRYKITEKSQAVAFWCDPISGHATLYWYRQILGQGPELLVQFQDESVVDDSQLPKDRFSAERLKGVDSTLKIQPAELGDSAMYLCASSLDLGGELFFGEGSRLTVL.

This chain connects TRBV2 to TRBJ1-1, with D possibly being TRBD1 (5 bases). The CDR3 extends over 13 amino acids. The V gene lost 8 bases and the J gene lost 1 base, with 11 bases spanning the gap. CDR1 is SNHLY, CDR2 FYNNEI, per germline. CDR3: CASSNQGNTEAFF. The DNA of the CDR3 is TGTGCCAGCTCGAACCAGGGGAACACTGAAGCTTTCTTT. Combining the CDR3 with reference TRBV2 and TRBJ1-1 gives the whole variable domain EPEVTQTPSHQVTQMGQEVILRCVPISNHLYFYWYRQILGQKVEFLVSFYNNEISEKSEIFDDQFSVERPDGSNFTLKIRSTKLEDSAMYFCASSNQGNTEAFFGQGTRLTVV.

A few counts support this clonotype. This chain uses TRBV6-5 with TRBJ1-5; D may be TRBD1 (5 bases). CDR3 size: 17 residues. V gave up 0 bases and J gave up 4 bases, with 16 bases separating them. The germline V gene encodes CDR1 MNHEY and CDR2 SVGAGI. The CDR3 DNA follows: TGTGCCAGCAGTTACTCCAGGGATGGAGTTCGTAATCAGCCCCAGCATTTT. Translation: CASSYSRDGVRNQPQHF.

V gene TRBV5-1 combines with J gene TRBJ2-1, with 10 bases identical to TRBD2. The CDR3 runs to 16 residues. CDR1 and CDR2 (germline): SGHRS, YFSETQ. The junction had 7 bases not matched to a gene; V was cut back by 0 bases and J by 7 bases. In nucleotides, the CDR3 is TGCGCCAGCAGCTTGGCCGAGCGGGGGGGCCGGAATGAGCAGTTCTTC. As protein: CASSLAERGGRNEQFF.

This clonotype has ten or more counts. At one end, the junction sequence differs from germline, possibly due to a read error. V usage is TRBV24-1 and J usage is TRBJ2-1; 12 nucleotides line up with TRBD2. Per germline, CDR1 KGHDR and CDR2 SFDVKD. The CDR3 has 16 residues. CDR3 sequence (DNA): TGTGCCACCAGTGATGTACTAGCGGGGGGCTACCATGAGCAGTTCTTC. Residues: CATSDVLAGGYHEQFF.

The chain has TRBV7-2 and TRBJ2-2; D may be TRBD2 (6 bases). This CDR3 comprises 14 residues. Trimming removed 5 bases from V and 7 bases from J, with 14 bases in between. Germline-derived CDR1 and CDR2 are SGHTA and FQGNSA. CDR3 DNA sequence: TGTGCCAGCAGCCCGTGGAGGGGCGGCGGGGAGCTGTTTTTT. As protein: CASSPWRGGGELFF.

This chain connects TRBV18 to TRBJ2-3; 8 nucleotides line up with TRBD1. V lost 5 bases and J lost 3; bases outside the gene matches: 7. This CDR3 comprises 15 residues. In germline, CDR1 is KGHSH, CDR2 LQKENI. For the CDR3, the DNA is TGTGCCAGCTCAACCCAGGGGGCGAGTACAGATACGCAGTATTTT. Protein: CASSTQGASTDTQYF.

The genes are TRBV19 and TRBJ2-3; D possibly corresponds to TRBD1 (5 bases). Trimming pared 8 bases from V and 4 bases from J, leaving 19 bases between. The germline gives CDR1 LNHDA, CDR2 SQIVND (reference sequence). The CDR3 sequence is 15 residues long. For the CDR3, the DNA is TGTGCCAGTTCGCCAGGGTACGGTGTAGCAGATACGCAGTATTTT. This sequence encodes CASSPGYGVADTQYF.

The chain employs TRBV7-3 and TRBJ2-2; D is unresolved. V lost 8 bases, J lost 6 bases, and 13 bases lay in between. Germline V gives CDR1 SGHTA, CDR2 FQGTGA. This CDR3 region has 13 residues. The CDR3 protein is CASSALNAGELFF. The CDR3 nucleotides read TGTGCCAGCTCTGCTCTTAACGCCGGGGAGCTGTTTTTT.

This clonotype showed up just a few times. The V and J genes are TRBV20-1 and TRBJ2-7, with a possible D match to TRBD1 (6 bases). The V gene lost 5 bases and the J gene lost 3 bases, with 8 bases spanning the gap. This CDR3 region has 11 residues. The germline V gene encodes CDR1 DFQATT and CDR2 SNEGSKA (reference sequence). CDR3 DNA: TGCAGTGCTCTAGGGGGCTACGAGCAGTACTTC. Amino acids: CSALGGYEQYF.

The chain recombines TRBV12-3 or TRBV12-4 with TRBJ1-1; D gene uncertain. This CDR3 region has 14 residues. V gave up 0 bases and J gave up 3 bases, with 8 bases separating them. This CDR3 is CASSLAGMDTEAFF. The CDR3 region has the DNA TGTGCCAGCAGTTTAGCAGGGATGGACACTGAAGCTTTCTTT.

V is TRBV9 and J is TRBJ2-1, with 8 bases lining up with TRBD2. CDR1 is SGDLS, CDR2 YYNGEE, per germline. This CDR3 is built from 16 residues. Trimming cost V 0 bases and J 7 bases; bases outside gene matches: 9. The CDR3 sequence: CASSVAQTGGRNEQFF. CDR3 nucleotide sequence: TGTGCCAGCAGCGTAGCTCAGACGGGGGGGAGGAATGAGCAGTTCTTC.

This clonotype has at least ten counts. V gene TRBV4-3 combines with J gene TRBJ1-6, with D unresolved. Trimming took off 0 bases at V and 9 bases at J, with 6 bases between the two ends. Germline-derived CDR1 and CDR2 are LGHNA and YSLEER. The CDR3 has 13 residues. This CDR3 is CASSQDLFSPLHF. CDR3 nucleotide sequence: TGCGCCAGCAGCCAAGATCTATTTTCACCCCTCCACTTT.

This clonotype was observed a few times. The rearrangement links TRBV5-6 to TRBJ2-7, with TRBD1 identical over 8 bases. Germline CDR1 SGHDT, CDR2 YYEEEE. The CDR3 is made up of 13 amino acids. J lost 7 bases, V lost 1 base, and 4 bases had no gene match. The CDR3: CASSLLRDREQYF. DNA of the CDR3: TGTGCCAGCAGCTTGCTCCGGGACAGGGAGCAGTACTTC.

The rearrangement joins TRBV6-5 to TRBJ2-5; 8 nucleotides align to TRBD2. V shed 4 bases and J 5 bases; nucleotides not matched to a gene: 15. CDR1 is MNHEY and CDR2 is SVGAGI in the germline V gene. CDR3 size: 17 residues. DNA of the CDR3: TGTGCCAGCAGTTCGCGCTATGGAAAGGGACTAGTGGAGACCCAGTACTTC. This codes for CASSSRYGKGLVETQYF.

The J gene is TRBJ1-3, the V gene TRBV7-3; possibly TRBD1 for D (6 bases). The CDR3 has 15 amino acids. V shed 4 bases and J shed 0 bases, with 10 bases lying between them. Per germline, CDR1 SGHTA and CDR2 FQGTGA. The CDR3 DNA is TGTGCCAGCAGCTCAACAGGGAACTCTGGAAACACCATATATTTT. This encodes CASSSTGNSGNTIYF.

This clonotype was counted ten times or more. CDR3 DNA: TGTGCCACCAGTGATTCAGCCGGGGAGCTGTTTTTT. Amino acids: CATSDSAGELFF. The chain couples TRBV24-1 to TRBJ2-2; D uncertain. The CDR3 extends over 12 amino acids. From germline, CDR1 is KGHDR and CDR2 SFDVKD. Trimming took off 2 bases at V and 6 bases at J, with 3 bases between the two ends.

J is TRBJ2-3 and V is TRBV20-1; D possibly matches TRBD1 or TRBD2 (6 bases each). The length of the CDR3 is 14 residues. Looked up from germline, CDR1 is DFQATT and CDR2 is SNEGSKA (reference sequence). The CDR3 nucleotides read TGCACCCCTAGGAGGGGGGCCAACACAGATACGCAGTATTTT. This gives the protein CTPRRGANTDTQYF.

This chain uses TRBV20-1 with TRBJ2-1; D is ambiguous. Between the trimmed V and J ends, which lost 5 bases and 5 bases, there was a span of 16 bases. The germline V gene has CDR1 DFQATT and CDR2 SNEGSKA (reference sequence). This CDR3 is 14 amino acids long. The CDR3, as DNA: TGCAGTGCTGGTGGAACCAGAGGTAACAATGAGCAGTTCTTC. Its protein is CSAGGTRGNNEQFF.

The chain joins TRBV20-1 to TRBJ1-5; D uncertain. This CDR3 spans 14 amino acids. Trimming took 0 bases from V and 7 from J, leaving 13 bases between them. Germline V CDR1 and CDR2: DFQATT, SNEGSKA (reference sequence). The CDR3: CSARDIGERQPQHF. The CDR3 DNA is TGCAGTGCTAGAGATATTGGGGAGCGGCAGCCCCAGCATTTT.